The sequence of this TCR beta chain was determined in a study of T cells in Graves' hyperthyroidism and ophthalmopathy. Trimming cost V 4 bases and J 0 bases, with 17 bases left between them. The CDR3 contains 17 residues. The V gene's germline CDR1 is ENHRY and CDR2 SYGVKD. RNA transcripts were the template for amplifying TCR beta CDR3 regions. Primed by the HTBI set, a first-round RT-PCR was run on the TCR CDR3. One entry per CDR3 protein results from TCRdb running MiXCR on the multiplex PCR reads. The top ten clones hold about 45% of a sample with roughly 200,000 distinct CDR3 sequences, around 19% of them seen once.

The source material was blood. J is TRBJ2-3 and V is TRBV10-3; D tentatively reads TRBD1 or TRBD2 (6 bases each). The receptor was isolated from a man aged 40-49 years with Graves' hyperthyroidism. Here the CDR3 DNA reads TGTGCCATCAGTGGGGGGGCGGGGAGCCTCAGCACAGATACGCAGTATTTT. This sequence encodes CAISGGAGSLSTDTQYF.